This T cell receptor beta chain appears in the sequencing data of a study of T cells in Graves' hyperthyroidism and ophthalmopathy. The study, taken as a whole, reports: In the blood, most expanded thyroid clonotypes above 0.001 appeared as well.

It was RNA transcripts that yielded the amplified TCR beta CDR3 regions. A first-round RT-PCR of the TCR CDR3 used the HTBI primer set. TCRdb called the multiplex PCR reads again in MiXCR, with one record for every CDR3 protein. Of about 560,000 distinct CDR3 sequences listed, 15% to 18% are singletons. Hyperthyroidism had been newly diagnosed in patients aged 18 to 65, and its duration was under 2 months. Diagnoses used clinical symptoms, serum thyroxine and TRAb, thyroid ultrasound and orbital computed tomography. CDR1 and CDR2 from the germline V gene are MDHEN and SYDVKM. The CDR3 spans 15 residues. With 5 bases removed from V and 1 base from J, the gap between germline ends came to 14 bases. Comments on this clonotype: Its target is not known.

The receptor was derived from a woman aged 25 to 39 with Graves' hyperthyroidism. The chain links TRBV28 to TRBJ1-1, with D perhaps TRBD1 (6 bases). The sequenced material came from blood. The CDR3 sequence: CASSPGEIGNTEAFF. For the CDR3, the DNA is TGTGCCAGCAGTCCAGGGGAGATAGGGAACACTGAAGCTTTCTTT.